This note documents a single T cell receptor (beta chain) sequence. Its target is not known. The sample comes from a study of identical twins. The CDR3 runs to 16 residues. J was trimmed by 1 base and V by 3 bases; bases with no gene match: 7. CDR1 and CDR2 (germline): SGDLS, YYNGEE. Points from the study as a whole: When twins shared out-of-frame alpha sequences, those sequences had excess low generation probability. In cord blood, abundant beta clonotypes had fewer insertions; memory showed no trend. Models, which agreed with sharing between unrelated individuals, nonetheless underestimated the out-of-frame TCR alpha sharing seen in monozygotic twins.

A universal primer site was added by template switching, and unique molecular identifiers were carried by the cDNA. TCRdb reprocessed the 5' RACE reads via MiXCR and lists one record per CDR3 protein. The data show fewer than 250,000 distinct CDR3 sequences, roughly a tenth seen once. This receptor was identified in a woman aged 18-30 years in good health. The sample taken for sequencing was memory (CD45RO+) T cells sorted from blood. The chain has TRBV9 and TRBJ2-3; TRBD2 agrees at 8 bases. CDR3 DNA: TGTGCCAGCAGCGCGACTAGCGAGGGGGGCACAGATACGCAGTATTTT. Residues: CASSATSEGGTDTQYF. The complete variable domain, with remaining parts taken from reference TRBV9 and TRBJ2-3, reads DSGVTQTPKHLITATGQRVTLRCSPRSGDLSVYWYQQSLDQGLQFLIQYYNGEERAKGNILERFSAQQFPDLHSELNLSSLELGDSALYFCASSATSEGGTDTQYFGPGTRLTVL.